The 26 T cell receptor beta chains reported below all come from one sample, sequenced in a study of blood T cell repertoires in COVID-19. Assay used: immunoSEQ multiplex PCR; TCRdb lists only in-frame clones, some missing. The sample includes some 270,000 clones, about 87% of them seen just once. Material: PBMCs or T cells enriched from blood (not recorded which). The receptors were gathered from a woman aged 35 to 49 who had been exposed to COVID-19.

The CDR3 reads CASSFGSNYGYTF. The CDR3 nucleotides are TGTGCCAGCAGTTTCGGGTCGAACTATGGCTACACCTTC. V is TRBV27 and J is TRBJ1-2; D gene ambiguous. Germline V gene lookup returns CDR1 MNHEY and CDR2 SMNVEV (reference sequence). The CDR3 sequence is 13 residues long. V lost 3 bases and J lost 2, with 7 bases in between.

This chain connects TRBV12-5 to TRBJ2-2; 7 nucleotides align to TRBD1. J gave up 4 bases and V 3 bases, and 8 bases lay outside the gene matches. The V gene's germline CDR1 is LGHNT and CDR2 FRNRAP. This CDR3 has 16 amino acids. DNA of the CDR3: TGTGCTAGTGGTTTAGGCCAGGGGGTTTTCACCGGGGAGCTGTTTTTT. Translating it yields CASGLGQGVFTGELFF.

This sequence joins TRBV24-1 and TRBJ1-2; D not certain. This CDR3 is built from 12 residues. Trimming cost V 2 bases and J 4 bases, with 4 bases left between them. Germline V CDR1 and CDR2: KGHDR, SFDVKD. CDR3 nucleotides: TGTGCCACCAGTGATTACGGCTATGGCTACACCTTC. Protein product: CATSDYGYGYTF.

The rearrangement links TRBV7-2 to TRBJ2-5; D not certain. Trimming cost V 6 bases and J 3 bases, with 14 bases left between them. The CDR3 covers 14 residues. Germline loops: CDR1 SGHTA, CDR2 FQGNSA. CDR3 sequence (DNA): TGTGCCAGCAGTCCTAATAGCAGAGAAGAGACCCAGTACTTC. It is translated as CASSPNSREETQYF.

This clone was seen just once. The chain couples TRBV11-3 to TRBJ1-5; D is ambiguous. From germline, CDR1 is SGHNT and CDR2 YENEEA. The length of the CDR3 is 14 residues. V was cut by 5 bases and J by 1 base, with 9 bases left in between. CDR3 in amino acids: CASSTRSSNQPQHF. DNA of the CDR3: TGTGCCAGCAGCACCCGGAGCAGCAATCAGCCCCAGCATTTT.

DNA for the CDR3: TGCGCCAGCAAGAGACAGGGGGCCGATGAGCAGTTCTTC. Translation gives CASKRQGADEQFF. The J gene is TRBJ2-1, the V gene TRBV5-1, with TRBD1 matching 10 bases. This CDR3 spans 13 amino acids. The V segment lost 6 bases and the J segment 8 bases; nucleotides outside the gene matches: 5. The germline gives CDR1 SGHRS, CDR2 YFSETQ.

The J gene is TRBJ2-5, the V gene TRBV28, with 12 bases identical to TRBD1. Germline V gene lookup returns CDR1 MDHEN and CDR2 SYDVKM. V trimming: 2 bases; J trimming: 4 bases; junction bases outside the gene matches: 8. The CDR3 has 17 amino acids. The CDR3 here is CASSLLSGQGAGETQYF. The CDR3, as DNA: TGTGCCAGCAGTTTACTCTCGGGACAGGGGGCAGGAGAGACCCAGTACTTC.

This clone was detected once. This chain connects TRBV5-4 to TRBJ2-3; no clear D. Germline V CDR1 and CDR2: SGHNT, YYREEE (reference sequence). The CDR3 extends over 17 amino acids. V lost 4 bases and J lost 1, with 19 bases in between. The CDR3 here is CASSAAPRGSRTDTQYF. CDR3 nucleotides: TGTGCCAGCAGCGCGGCCCCGCGTGGCAGTCGCACAGATACGCAGTATTTT.

The chain recombines TRBV19 with TRBJ1-4; maybe TRBD1 (6 bases). V lost 3 bases, J lost 0 bases, and 11 bases lay in between. This CDR3 is 16 amino acids long. Germline V gives CDR1 LNHDA, CDR2 SQIVND (reference sequence). CDR3 nucleotide sequence: TGTGCCAGTAGTATGACAGGAGTAGCAACTAATGAAAAACTGTTTTTT. It is translated as CASSMTGVATNEKLFF. Full variable domain (outside the CDR3, taken from reference TRBV19 and TRBJ1-4): DGGITQSPKYLFRKEGQNVTLSCEQNLNHDAMYWYRQDPGQGLRLIYYSQIVNDFQKGDIAEGYSVSREKKESFPLTVTSAQKNPTAFYLCASSMTGVATNEKLFFGSGTQLSVL.

The rearrangement joins TRBV3-1 (or the pseudogene TRBV3-2) to TRBJ2-2; D not certain. V lost 6 bases, J lost 1 base, and 9 bases lay in between. CDR1 and CDR2 (germline): LGHDT, YNNKEL (reference sequence). CDR3 length equals 14 residues. The CDR3 protein is CASRVGENTGELFF. The CDR3 DNA follows: TGTGCCAGCAGGGTCGGAGAGAACACCGGGGAGCTGTTTTTT.

J is TRBJ1-5 and V is TRBV9, with 9 bases that match TRBD1. The germline gives CDR1 SGDLS, CDR2 YYNGEE. This CDR3 has 15 amino acids. V dropped 0 bases and J dropped 2; count of bases not matched to a gene: 0. The CDR3: CASSVGTGGNQPQHF. The CDR3 nucleotides are TGTGCCAGCAGCGTAGGGACAGGGGGCAATCAGCCCCAGCATTTT.

The chain carries TRBV4-1 and TRBJ1-6; tentative D call: TRBD1 (5 bases). This CDR3 contains 16 residues. The germline V and J ends were trimmed by 2 bases and 8 bases, with 16 bases remaining between them. From germline, CDR1 is MGHRA and CDR2 YSYEKL. CDR3 sequence: CASSQLQGNVDSPLHF. For the CDR3, the DNA is TGCGCCAGCAGCCAACTCCAGGGCAACGTGGATTCACCCCTCCACTTT.

J is TRBJ1-6 and V is TRBV28; TRBD1 might be the D (5 bases). This CDR3 is built from 13 residues. V was cut by 6 bases and J by 8 bases, with 11 bases left in between. The V gene's germline CDR1 is MDHEN and CDR2 SYDVKM. CDR3: CASRPTGDSPLHF. The CDR3 DNA sequence: TGTGCCAGCAGACCGACGGGGGATTCACCCCTCCACTTT.

V and J are TRBV4-2 and TRBJ1-1; a weak D match, TRBD1 (5 bases). This CDR3 comprises 16 residues. Germline V gene data show CDR1 as LGHNA and CDR2 as YNFKEQ. With 0 bases removed from V and 0 bases from J, the gap between germline ends came to 11 bases. The chain's CDR3 is CASSQDAGYVNTEAFF. The CDR3 DNA follows: TGTGCCAGCAGCCAAGATGCAGGGTATGTGAACACTGAAGCTTTCTTT.

The chain combines TRBV30 with TRBJ2-7, with unresolved D. The CDR3 is 14 residues long. V was pared by 5 bases and J by 4 bases, with 18 bases between. Germline V CDR1 and CDR2: GTSNPN, SVGIG (reference sequence). The chain's CDR3 is CAWGKTGSFYEQYF. The CDR3 DNA follows: TGTGCCTGGGGGAAGACGGGTTCTTTTTACGAGCAGTACTTC.

The chain recombines TRBV7-9 with TRBJ1-2; tentatively, D is TRBD1 (6 bases). Germline CDR1 and CDR2: SEHNR and FQNEAQ (reference sequence). The CDR3 runs 15 residues. Between the trimmed V and J ends, which lost 5 bases and 5 bases, there was a span of 18 bases. The CDR3 DNA follows: TGTGCCAGCAGCGTAACACAGGGAAAGGGTTATGGCTACACCTTC. It encodes CASSVTQGKGYGYTF.

Only one count was recorded for this clone. The chain employs TRBV4-3 and TRBJ1-5; 7 bases line up with TRBD1. The ends lost 0 bases at V and 4 bases at J; junction bases unmatched: 3. CDR1 is LGHNA and CDR2 is YSLEER in the germline V gene. The CDR3 loop spans 15 amino acids. Here the CDR3 DNA reads TGCGCCAGCAGCCAAGATTGGACAGGAAATCAGCCCCAGCATTTT. It specifies CASSQDWTGNQPQHF.

The chain recombines TRBV2 with TRBJ2-5, with D tentatively TRBD1 (5 bases). This CDR3 spans 14 amino acids. Germline V CDR1 and CDR2: SNHLY, FYNNEI. V was cut by 7 bases and J by 0 bases, with 12 bases left in between. The CDR3 spells CASNSWGYQETQYF. CDR3 DNA: TGTGCCAGCAACTCCTGGGGCTACCAAGAGACCCAGTACTTC.

The chain carries TRBV3-1 (or the pseudogene TRBV3-2) and TRBJ2-1, with a tentative D call TRBD1 (6 bases). V lost 5 bases and J lost 10, with 9 bases in between. Germline V lookup: CDR1 LGHDT, CDR2 YNNKEL (reference sequence). The CDR3 has 11 amino acids. The CDR3 nucleotides are TGTGCCAGCAGCATTGGGGGCGAGCAGTTCTTC. Encoded protein: CASSIGGEQFF.

The rearrangement uses TRBV29-1 and TRBJ2-2; a possible D gene is TRBD1 (5 bases). V lost 5 bases and J lost 5, with 9 bases in between. Germline V gene data show CDR1 as SQVTM and CDR2 as ANQGSEA. The CDR3 has 12 residues. The CDR3 sequence is CSVNSGTGELFF. The CDR3 region has the DNA TGCAGCGTTAATTCAGGGACCGGGGAGCTGTTTTTT.

This chain uses TRBV21-1 with TRBJ1-3. TRBV21-1 is termed a pseudogene. The CDR3 is 15 residues long. This chain's CDR3 is CASSNPPPAGNTIYF. In DNA, the CDR3 is TGTGCCAGCAGCAACCCGCCTCCGGCTGGAAACACCATATATTTT.

In its sample, this clone was seen once. The chain couples TRBV15 to TRBJ1-1; the D is unclear. V was pared by 0 bases and J by 0 bases, with 14 bases between. Germline loops: CDR1 LNHNV, CDR2 YYDKDF (reference sequence). This CDR3 region has 17 residues. CDR3 sequence reads: CATSRDRRFTMNTEAFF. The CDR3 nucleotides read TGTGCCACCAGCAGAGATCGCAGATTCACCATGAACACTGAAGCTTTCTTT.

The V and J genes are TRBV4-2 and TRBJ2-1, with D maybe TRBD2 (5 bases). Trimming shortened V by 2 bases and J by 13 bases, and 18 bases separated the two germline ends. This CDR3 is built from 14 residues. CDR1 is LGHNA and CDR2 is YNFKEQ in the germline V gene. The CDR3 DNA reads as TGTGCCAGCAGCCAAACGGTGATACCGGGGATTCAGTTCTTC. It specifies CASSQTVIPGIQFF.

The gene calls are TRBV30 and TRBJ2-3, with 7 nucleotides matching TRBD2. This CDR3 contains 18 residues. CDR1 is GTSNPN and CDR2 is SVGIG in the germline V gene (reference sequence). The trim removed 0 bases at V and 0 bases at J, leaving 12 bases unmatched. CDR3 nucleotides: TGTGCCTGGAGTGTATCGGGTCCGGAGCGGGATAGCACAGATACGCAGTATTTT. Translating it yields CAWSVSGPERDSTDTQYF.

This chain links TRBV29-1 with TRBJ2-7; 7 nucleotides agree with TRBD2. Germline-derived CDR1 and CDR2 are SQVTM and ANQGSEA. This CDR3 contains 13 residues. The V and J ends lost 6 bases and 6 bases, in that order; junction bases with no gene match: 11. CDR3 amino acids: CSVLTGGAPEQYF. CDR3 in DNA: TGCAGCGTCTTGACGGGGGGAGCCCCCGAGCAGTACTTC.

This clone showed up just once. The chain employs TRBV7-2 and TRBJ1-3, with 8 positions matching TRBD1. V lost 4 bases and J lost 2; bases outside the gene matches: 1. The germline V gene encodes CDR1 SGHTA and CDR2 FQGNSA. The CDR3 contains 14 residues. CDR3 in DNA: TGTGCCAGCAGCTCGGGACAGGCTGGAAACACCATATATTTT. Translated, it gives CASSSGQAGNTIYF.